What follows are 13 T cell receptor beta chains derived from one specimen sequenced in a study of T-cell memory formation after mild COVID-19. One entry per CDR3 protein results from TCRdb running MiXCR on the 5' RACE reads. The sample lists some 300,000 distinct CDR3 sequences; approximately 19% were seen once. Sequenced material: PBMCs or a T cell subset sorted from them (not recorded which). All receptors derive from a man aged 18-30 years who had mild COVID-19 (a few samples of this study predate the infection). Cell type and time point are not known.

This clonotype was seen only a few times. The chain combines TRBV10-3 with TRBJ2-5, with a possible D match to TRBD1 (6 bases). Trimming took 10 bases from V and 4 from J, leaving 19 bases between them. The V gene's germline CDR1 is ENHRY and CDR2 SYGVKD. The CDR3 has 14 residues. The CDR3 loop is CATNRQDARETQYF. DNA of the CDR3: TGTGCCACGAATCGACAGGATGCACGAGAGACCCAGTACTTC.

This clonotype has just a few counts. The chain recombines TRBV4-1 with TRBJ2-7, with 7 bases matching TRBD1. With 3 bases clipped from V and 6 bases from J, the junction kept 8 bases outside the gene matches. The CDR3 covers 14 residues. In germline, CDR1 is MGHRA, CDR2 YSYEKL. The chain's CDR3 is CASSQNRGPFEQYF. The CDR3 DNA reads TGCGCCAGCAGCCAGAATAGGGGGCCTTTCGAGCAGTACTTC.

The chain has TRBV15 and TRBJ1-4; the D is unclear. Germline V gives CDR1 LNHNV, CDR2 YYDKDF (reference sequence). The CDR3 totals 15 residues. Trimming shortened V by 1 base and J by 4 bases, and 10 bases separated the two germline ends. CDR3 nucleotide sequence: TGTGCCACCAGCAGAGGAACACGGAGTAATGAAAAACTGTTTTTT. Protein: CATSRGTRSNEKLFF. The full variable domain, rest sourced from reference TRBV15 and TRBJ1-4, is DAMVIQNPRYQVTQFGKPVTLSCSQTLNHNVMYWYQQKSSQAPKLLFHYYDKDFNNEADTPDNFQSRRPNTSFCFLDIRSPGLGDTAMYLCATSRGTRSNEKLFFGSGTQLSVL.

This clonotype was seen only a few times. The chain couples TRBV6-4 to TRBJ1-1, with TRBD1 as a possible D gene (5 bases). Germline CDR1 MRHNA, CDR2 SNTAGT. The CDR3 totals 13 residues. Between the trimmed V and J ends, which lost 5 bases and 5 bases, there was a span of 12 bases. The CDR3 loop is CASSSQGETEAFF. The CDR3 bases are TGTGCCAGCAGTTCCCAGGGAGAAACTGAAGCTTTCTTT.

This chain joins TRBV20-1 and TRBJ1-5; 9 bases align to TRBD1. The CDR3 has 15 residues. Germline V lookup: CDR1 DFQATT, CDR2 SNEGSKA (reference sequence). V shed 5 bases, J shed 5 bases, and the junction held 10 bases outside the gene matches. The CDR3 spells CSAPTGTGLDQPQHF. Here the CDR3 DNA reads TGCAGTGCTCCAACCGGGACAGGGTTAGATCAGCCCCAGCATTTT.

This chain connects TRBV19 to TRBJ1-5; 9 nucleotides line up with TRBD1. Unmatched junction bases numbered 5, after V lost 4 bases and J lost 4 bases. The CDR3 loop spans 15 amino acids. From germline, CDR1 is LNHDA and CDR2 SQIVND (reference sequence). CDR3 amino acids: CASSTYRGLNQPQHF. The CDR3 nucleotides read TGTGCCAGTAGTACGTACAGGGGGCTGAATCAGCCCCAGCATTTT.

This clonotype appeared a few times. The rearrangement links TRBV12-3 or TRBV12-4 to TRBJ2-3; a weak D match, TRBD1 (5 bases). Trimming shortened V by 2 bases and J by 2 bases, and 8 bases separated the two germline ends. CDR3 size: 14 residues. The CDR3 region has the DNA TGTGCCAGCAGTTTATACAGGTTCACAGATACGCAGTATTTT. Translated, it gives CASSLYRFTDTQYF.

This clonotype turned up a few times. This chain uses TRBV20-1 with TRBJ2-5; D call uncertain. CDR1 is DFQATT, CDR2 SNEGSKA, per germline (reference sequence). The V gene lost 0 bases and the J gene lost 2 bases, with 10 bases spanning the gap. The CDR3 is made up of 14 amino acids. CDR3 bases: TGCAGTGCTAGAGATATGCAGGAGCAAGAGACCCAGTACTTC. Translating it yields CSARDMQEQETQYF.

This clonotype was seen a few times. This chain uses TRBV2 with TRBJ1-4; TRBD1 agrees at 11 bases. The CDR3 length is 14 residues. Germline V gene sequence: CDR1 SNHLY, CDR2 FYNNEI. Germline trimming cut 4 bases from V and 7 bases from J; bases unmatched to any gene: 2. The CDR3 region is CASSADRGREKLFF. The CDR3 DNA follows: TGTGCCAGCAGTGCGGACAGGGGGCGTGAAAAACTGTTTTTT. The variable domain in full, completed from reference TRBV2 and TRBJ1-4, reads EPEVTQTPSHQVTQMGQEVILRCVPISNHLYFYWYRQILGQKVEFLVSFYNNEISEKSEIFDDQFSVERPDGSNFTLKIRSTKLEDSAMYFCASSADRGREKLFFGSGTQLSVL.

This chain links TRBV9 with TRBJ1-1; TRBD1 agrees at 7 bases. Germline-derived CDR1 and CDR2 are SGDLS and YYNGEE. This CDR3 is 16 amino acids long. Unmatched junction bases numbered 11, after V lost 3 bases and J lost 3 bases. CDR3 DNA: TGTGCCAGCAGCGGACAGGGTATAGTACAGGACACTGAAGCTTTCTTT. The encoded protein is CASSGQGIVQDTEAFF.

This clonotype has at least ten counts. The chain has TRBV5-1 and TRBJ1-2; the D gene is possibly TRBD1 (6 bases). Trimming left V 4 bases short and J 2 bases short, with 15 bases between. CDR1 and CDR2 from the germline V gene are SGHRS and YFSETQ. The CDR3 totals 15 residues. DNA of the CDR3: TGCGCCAGCAGCCCGGACGGACAGTGGAACTATGGCTACACCTTC. Its protein product is CASSPDGQWNYGYTF.

The chain employs TRBV6-5 and TRBJ2-5; 9 bases fit TRBD1. The CDR3 consists of 16 residues. The junction had 7 bases not matched to a gene; V was cut back by 1 base and J by 4 bases. The V gene's germline CDR1 is MNHEY and CDR2 SVGAGI. CDR3 sequence: CASSYFGTGWGETQYF. In DNA, the CDR3 is TGTGCCAGCAGTTACTTCGGGACAGGGTGGGGAGAGACCCAGTACTTC.

V gene TRBV4-1 combines with J gene TRBJ2-7; 9 nucleotides match TRBD2. Trimming took 1 base from V and 0 from J; bases not matched to a gene: 10. CDR3 size: 18 residues. CDR1 and CDR2 from the germline V gene are MGHRA and YSYEKL. CDR3 nucleotides: TGCGCCAGCAGCCAAGTCTCATCGACTAGCGGACTCTCCTACGAGCAGTACTTC. Protein sequence: CASSQVSSTSGLSYEQYF.